What follows describes a single T cell receptor beta chain. The treatment is: some 19 received Ad26.COV2.S at low or high dose, single or two shots; about 5 received placebo; per-sample allocation not given. Specimen acquisition occurred on day 63 following the initial vaccine or placebo injection. This record belongs to a study of Ad26.COV2.S vaccination and SARS-CoV-2 variants. Study-level information: Each vaccinee took Ad26.COV2.S intramuscularly, once or twice 56 days apart.

Germline V CDR1 and CDR2: SGHTA, FQGTGA. Trimming left V 1 base short and J 0 bases short, with 7 bases between. The CDR3 sequence is 16 residues long. The data were produced by immunoSEQ multiplex PCR, yet TCRdb's version contains in-frame clones alone and is incomplete. The table shows over 250,000 clones, with around 87% occurring only once. The chain carries TRBV7-3 and TRBJ2-6; D unresolved. The material was peripheral blood, obtained in a trial of Ad26.COV2.S vaccine versus placebo. The clonotype originates from a person between 18 and 65 years old who received the Ad26.COV2.S COVID-19 vaccine or a placebo. The CDR3 region has the DNA TGTGCCAGCAGCTTAAGTCGGAACTCTGGGGCCAACGTCCTGACTTTC. It yields the protein CASSLSRNSGANVLTF.